A selection of T cell receptor beta chains follows, all from one sample in a study of prognosis after radiotherapy for stage I lung cancer. TCRdb re-derived calls from the multiplex PCR reads in MiXCR, one entry per CDR3 protein. The data hold approximately 20,000 distinct CDR3 sequences, with roughly 26% observed a single time. Source: PBMCs, taken before or after stereotactic body radiation therapy (not recorded which). These receptors all come from a donor over 45 with non-small cell lung cancer. The CDR3 runs from the conserved cysteine through the conserved F or W. The order of the fields is D gene, V gene, J gene, clone size, CDR3 DNA, CDR3 protein. A D gene is named only where the DNA matches it firmly. Expanded clones are given a class, and other clones once, few, many or no size at all.

>-|TRBV6-1|TRBJ2-3|few
TGTGCCAGCAGGGGGGGTCAGGTGGGGGGCGCAATAAGAGATACGCAGTATTTT
CASRGGQVGGAIRDTQYF
>TRBD2|TRBV28|TRBJ2-7|many
TGTGCCAGCAGTCCGATGACTAGCTTACACGAGCAGTACTTC
CASSPMTSLHEQYF
>-|TRBV12-3/TRBV12-4|TRBJ2-3|-
TGTGCCAGCAGTAACAGACACGGGATCGGCACAGATACGCAGTACTTT
CASSNRHGIGTDTQYF
>TRBD2|TRBV27|TRBJ2-2|-
TGTGCCAGCAGTTTATCTAGCGGGACGAGATACAACGGAGAGCTGTTTTTT
CASSLSSGTRYNGELFF
>-|TRBV20-1|TRBJ2-3|medium-sized
TGCAGTGCTAGACGAGGGAATGGGGGAGATACGCAGTATTTT
CSARRGNGGDTQYF
>TRBD2|TRBV28|TRBJ2-1|-
TGTGAAAGCCAAGGGGAGGGGTACAATGAGCAGTTCTTC
CESQGEGYNEQFF
>-|TRBV9|TRBJ2-1|many
TGTGCCAGCAGCGTAGCTTCCCGGAACAATGAGCAGTTCTTC
CASSVASRNNEQFF
>-|TRBV6-5|TRBJ1-1|many
TGTGCCAGCAGTTACTCCTCGTTTGGCAGAGAAAACACTGAAGCTTTCTTT
CASSYSSFGRENTEAFF
>TRBD1|TRBV7-9|TRBJ2-7|many
TGTGCCAGCAGCCGACAGGGGGCGAGAAGCGAGCAGTACTTC
CASSRQGARSEQYF
>-|TRBV12-3/TRBV12-4|TRBJ1-1|many
TGTGCCAGCAGGGTGAACCTGGAGAACACTGAAGCTTTCTTT
CASRVNLENTEAFF
>TRBD2|TRBV6-2/TRBV6-3|TRBJ2-7|many
TGTGCCAGCAGTTACTCGATAGCGGGGGGCTACGAGCAGTACTTC
CASSYSIAGGYEQYF
>-|TRBV5-1|TRBJ2-5|many
TGCGCCAGCAGCGGGGGGTCGGTGGGAGGTGAAGAGACCCAGTACTTC
CASSGGSVGGEETQYF
>-|TRBV20-1|TRBJ1-5|many
TGCAGTGCAGACCCGGGGGGCTACGGCAGTCAGCCCCAGCATTTT
CSADPGGYGSQPQHF
>-|TRBV10-2|TRBJ2-7|many
TGCGCCAGCAGTGAGTCGACGGAAGGGAACGAGCAGTACTTC
CASSESTEGNEQYF
>TRBD1|TRBV7-2|TRBJ1-3|-
TGTGCCATCAGCTTGGGGCAGGGGGCTTGGGTAAACACCATATATTTT
CAISLGQGAWVNTIYF
>TRBD1|TRBV10-3|TRBJ1-6|many
TGTGCCATCAGTGAGGCAACGACAGGGATGAGTTCACCCCTCCACTTT
CAISEATTGMSSPLHF
>-|TRBV9|TRBJ2-7|many
TGTGCCAGCAGCAAAGAGGACCGGGACATACCTTACGAGCAGTACTTC
CASSKEDRDIPYEQYF
>-|TRBV30|TRBJ2-7|medium-sized
TGTGCCTGGAGTCGGAGTCGGTACGAGCAGTACTTC
CAWSRSRYEQYF
>-|TRBV27|TRBJ2-7|once
TGTGCCAGCAGACTTATGCTATGGGGAGTGCACGAGCAGTACTTC
CASRLMLWGVHEQYF
>-|TRBV7-2|TRBJ2-2|-
TGTGCCAGCACATTGACAACTACCGTGGAGCTGTTTTTT
CASTLTTTVELFF
>-|TRBV30|TRBJ2-5|many
TGTGCCTGGAGGAGATTTGAGACCCAGTACTTC
CAWRRFETQYF
>-|TRBV19|TRBJ1-2|-
TGTGCCAGCGGACTCCTGCGCTATGGCTACACCTTC
CASGLLRYGYTF
>-|TRBV12-3/TRBV12-4|TRBJ2-2|-
TGTGCCAGCATCCCAGGGTGGTACACCGGGGAGCTGTTTTTT
CASIPGWYTGELFF
>-|TRBV4-3|TRBJ1-3|many
TGCGCCAGCAGCCAAGTTGGGGGGCTTGGAAACACCATATATTTT
CASSQVGGLGNTIYF